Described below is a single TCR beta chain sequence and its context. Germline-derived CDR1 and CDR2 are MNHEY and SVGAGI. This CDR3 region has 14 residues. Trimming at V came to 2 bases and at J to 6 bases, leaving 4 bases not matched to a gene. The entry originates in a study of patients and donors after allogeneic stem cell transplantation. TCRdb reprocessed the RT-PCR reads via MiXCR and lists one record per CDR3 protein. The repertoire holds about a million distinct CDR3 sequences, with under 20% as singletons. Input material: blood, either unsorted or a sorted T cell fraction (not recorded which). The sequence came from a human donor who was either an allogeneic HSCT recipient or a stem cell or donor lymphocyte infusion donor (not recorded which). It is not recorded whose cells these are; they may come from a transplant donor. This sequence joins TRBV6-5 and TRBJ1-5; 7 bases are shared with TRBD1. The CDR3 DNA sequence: TGTGCCAGCAGTTACAAGGGGGCGGGTCAGCCCCAGCATTTT. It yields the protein CASSYKGAGQPQHF.